One and the same sample provided the 24 T cell receptor beta chains below, sequenced in a study of T cell responses to AZD1222 COVID-19 vaccine. TCRdb's copy holds only in-frame clones and misses some; the assay was immunoSEQ multiplex PCR. The data show about 180,000 clones, with almost 90% seen just once and about 0.53% held by the top ten. Sample: peripheral blood, taken on day 0 of AZD1222 vaccination. All receptors derive from an adult in good health.

The chain is built from TRBV30 and TRBJ1-2; possibly TRBD1 for D (6 bases). Trimming took 6 bases from V and 4 from J, leaving 12 bases between them. The CDR3 extends over 12 amino acids. In germline, CDR1 is GTSNPN, CDR2 SVGIG (reference sequence). CDR3 amino acids: CACTTGSYGYTF. Here the CDR3 DNA reads TGTGCCTGTACCACAGGGTCCTATGGCTACACCTTC.

The gene calls are TRBV6-5 and TRBJ1-4, with TRBD1 as a possible D gene (5 bases). Looked up from germline, CDR1 is MNHEY and CDR2 is SVGAGI. The CDR3 sequence is 14 residues long. Trimming removed 6 bases at V and 8 bases at J, with 16 bases between. CDR3 in DNA: TGTGCCAGCAGCCTGGGCCCTTCAGGGGAAAAACTGTTTTTT. Translated, it gives CASSLGPSGEKLFF.

The V call is TRBV3-1 (or the pseudogene TRBV3-2), the J call TRBJ1-2; tentatively, D is TRBD1 (5 bases). The CDR3 runs to 17 residues. V was cut by 4 bases and J by 5 bases, with 23 bases left in between. The V gene's germline CDR1 is LGHDT and CDR2 YNNKEL (reference sequence). CDR3 DNA: TGTGCCAGCAGCCGGCTATCCGGGGGGGAACTCTCTTATGGCTACACCTTC. Its translation is CASSRLSGGELSYGYTF.

This CDR3 reads CASSYGTLPYYEQYF. The CDR3 nucleotides are TGTGCCAGCAGTTACGGGACTCTACCCTACTACGAGCAGTACTTC. The chain employs TRBV6-5 and TRBJ2-7; D perhaps matches TRBD2 (6 bases). The germline gives CDR1 MNHEY, CDR2 SVGAGI. The V end lost 2 bases, the J end lost 3 bases, and 14 bases lay between the germline ends. The length of the CDR3 is 15 residues.

This clone turned up a few times. J is TRBJ2-1 and V is TRBV19; 7 bases are shared with TRBD1. The CDR3 length is 18 residues. CDR1 and CDR2 from the germline V gene are LNHDA and SQIVND (reference sequence). The ends lost 6 bases at V and 3 bases at J; junction bases unmatched: 17. The CDR3 DNA sequence: TGTGCCAGTAGCCGGGACAGATCAAACTTATTCAGCTACAATGAGCAGTTCTTC. Amino acid sequence: CASSRDRSNLFSYNEQFF.

This clone was found a few times. The rearrangement uses TRBV6-2 or TRBV6-3 and TRBJ2-7; D gene uncertain. The CDR3 sequence is 14 residues long. Per the germline V gene, CDR1 is MNHEY and CDR2 is SVGEGT. Trimming took 2 bases from V and 6 from J, leaving 14 bases between them. The CDR3 DNA sequence: TGTGCCAGCAGTTACCCTCTCCCGGCAGGCGAGCAGTACTTC. Amino acid sequence: CASSYPLPAGEQYF.

V is TRBV30 and J is TRBJ2-3; 7 nucleotides agree with TRBD1. This CDR3 comprises 13 residues. Trimming cost V 5 bases and J 4 bases; bases outside gene matches: 6. CDR1 and CDR2 (germline): GTSNPN, SVGIG (reference sequence). The CDR3 region has the DNA TGTGCCTGGCAAGAGGGGGCCGCAGATACGCAGTATTTT. This gives the protein CAWQEGAADTQYF.

In its sample, this clone was seen once. The chain employs TRBV5-5 and TRBJ2-7, with 10 bases aligning to TRBD2. The CDR3 extends over 15 amino acids. Germline CDR1 reads SGHKS; CDR2 reads YYEKEE (reference sequence). With 4 bases clipped from V and 0 bases from J, the junction kept 4 bases outside the gene matches. CDR3 nucleotides: TGTGCCAGCAGCCCCGGACTAGCGGACTCCTACGAGCAGTACTTC. This translates into CASSPGLADSYEQYF.

This sequence joins TRBV9 and TRBJ1-1, with unresolved D. CDR3 length: 12 amino acids. The V and J ends lost 3 bases and 3 bases respectively, with 6 bases between them. Germline V CDR1 and CDR2: SGDLS, YYNGEE. CDR3 in DNA: TGTGCCAGCAGCGACTGGGACACTGAAGCTTTCTTT. Translated: CASSDWDTEAFF. Full variable domain (outside the CDR3, taken from reference TRBV9 and TRBJ1-1): DSGVTQTPKHLITATGQRVTLRCSPRSGDLSVYWYQQSLDQGLQFLIQYYNGEERAKGNILERFSAQQFPDLHSELNLSSLELGDSALYFCASSDWDTEAFFGQGTRLTVV.

The chain has TRBV20-1 and TRBJ1-3; 9 bases map to TRBD1. This CDR3 has 14 residues. CDR1 and CDR2 from the germline V gene are DFQATT and SNEGSKA (reference sequence). Trimming removed 3 bases from V and 4 bases from J; junction bases left unmatched: 4. The CDR3 protein is CSASATGGGNTIYF. The DNA for the CDR3 is TGCAGTGCTAGTGCGACAGGGGGAGGAAACACCATATATTTT.

The chain joins TRBV2 to TRBJ1-3; no definite D call. Between the trimmed V and J ends, which lost 7 bases and 0 bases, there was a span of 4 bases. Germline loops: CDR1 SNHLY, CDR2 FYNNEI. The CDR3 covers 12 residues. CDR3 DNA: TGTGCCAGCATCGGCTCTGGAAACACCATATATTTT. This gives the protein CASIGSGNTIYF.

The chain joins TRBV18 to TRBJ2-5; 8 bases align to TRBD2. The CDR3 contains 15 residues. Germline V gives CDR1 KGHSH, CDR2 LQKENI. The junction had 8 bases not matched to a gene; V was cut back by 4 bases and J by 4 bases. CDR3 coding DNA: TGTGCCAGCTCACGTCCGGGACTAGAGTCAGAGACCCAGTACTTC. It translates to CASSRPGLESETQYF.

The chain joins TRBV29-1 to TRBJ1-1; a possible D gene is TRBD1 (6 bases). V lost 2 bases, J lost 11 bases, and 18 bases lay in between. Germline CDR1 SQVTM, CDR2 ANQGSEA. The CDR3 covers 13 residues. CDR3 sequence: CSVELRQDVRAFF. The CDR3 DNA reads as TGCAGCGTTGAACTCCGACAGGATGTGAGGGCTTTCTTT.

The chain combines TRBV18 with TRBJ1-2, with D perhaps TRBD1 (5 bases). CDR1 KGHSH and CDR2 LQKENI come from the germline V gene. V lost 5 bases and J 8 bases, leaving 9 bases between the germline ends. The CDR3 is 11 amino acids. This CDR3 reads CASSGAYGYTF. CDR3 sequence (DNA): TGTGCCAGCTCAGGGGCCTACGGCTACACCTTC.

This chain joins TRBV15 and TRBJ2-1, with 14 bases that match TRBD2. Germline CDR1 and CDR2: LNHNV and YYDKDF (reference sequence). V dropped 5 bases and J dropped 6; count of bases not matched to a gene: 3. CDR3 length: 15 residues. The DNA of the CDR3 is TGTGCCACCAGCTTGGGACTAGCGGGGGCCAATGAGCAGTTCTTC. As protein: CATSLGLAGANEQFF. Together with reference TRBV15 and TRBJ2-1, the CDR3 gives the full variable domain: DAMVIQNPRYQVTQFGKPVTLSCSQTLNHNVMYWYQQKSSQAPKLLFHYYDKDFNNEADTPDNFQSRRPNTSFCFLDIRSPGLGDTAMYLCATSLGLAGANEQFFGPGTRLTVL.

The chain employs TRBV4-2 and TRBJ2-1; the D gene is possibly TRBD2 (6 bases). The CDR3 loop spans 17 amino acids. CDR1 is LGHNA and CDR2 is YNFKEQ in the germline V gene. The V and J ends lost 0 bases and 10 bases respectively, with 22 bases between them. CDR3 sequence (DNA): TGTGCCAGCAGCCAAGACCCGGAGGGACTTCTACTTAAGGAGCAGTTCTTC. It encodes CASSQDPEGLLLKEQFF.

The V gene is TRBV6-1, the J gene TRBJ2-7; D may match TRBD1 or TRBD2 (5 bases each). Germline assignment: CDR1 MNHNS and CDR2 SASEGT. This CDR3 region has 13 residues. V gave up 10 bases and J gave up 2 bases, with 15 bases separating them. Here the CDR3 reads CATSGTRTYEQYF. In nucleotides, the CDR3 is TGTGCCACCTCGGGGACCCGGACCTACGAGCAGTACTTC.

This rearrangement joins TRBV10-3 to TRBJ2-7; D may be TRBD1 (6 bases). The CDR3 length is 14 residues. CDR1 is ENHRY and CDR2 is SYGVKD in the germline V gene. Trimming removed 3 bases from V and 2 bases from J, with 11 bases in between. CDR3 protein: CAISERQDAYEQYF. CDR3 bases: TGTGCCATCAGTGAAAGACAGGATGCCTACGAGCAGTACTTC.

The rearrangement joins TRBV28 to TRBJ1-6; 9 bases match TRBD1. The length of the CDR3 is 16 residues. Per germline, CDR1 MDHEN and CDR2 SYDVKM. J was trimmed by 10 bases and V by 3 bases; bases with no gene match: 10. The CDR3 sequence: CASSFRSGTGYSPLHF. DNA for the CDR3: TGTGCCAGCAGTTTCAGGTCCGGGACAGGGTACTCACCCCTCCACTTT.

The rearrangement joins TRBV28 to TRBJ2-7; 7 bases are shared with TRBD2. Losses at the gene ends were 3 bases for V and 1 base for J; bases not matched to a gene: 6. The germline V gene has CDR1 MDHEN and CDR2 SYDVKM. This CDR3 has 15 amino acids. CDR3 sequence reads: CASSFRGVRSYEQYF. CDR3 nucleotide sequence: TGTGCCAGCAGTTTTCGGGGGGTGCGGTCCTACGAGCAGTACTTC. Variable domain in full (rest from reference TRBV28 and TRBJ2-7): DVKVTQSSRYLVKRTGEKVFLECVQDMDHENMFWYRQDPGLGLRLIYFSYDVKMKEKGDIPEGYSVSREKKERFSLILESASTNQTSMYLCASSFRGVRSYEQYFGPGTRLTVT.

The chain joins TRBV5-4 to TRBJ1-3, with D possibly being TRBD1 (5 bases). Trimming removed 0 bases from V and 0 bases from J, with 10 bases in between. Germline CDR1 is SGHNT and CDR2 is YYREEE (reference sequence). This CDR3 spans 16 amino acids. The CDR3, as DNA: TGTGCCAGCAGCTTGGGGGGGAGTCACTCTGGAAACACCATATATTTT. Translation: CASSLGGSHSGNTIYF.

This clone was seen only once. The chain combines TRBV6-5 with TRBJ2-3, with D maybe TRBD2 (5 bases). Germline V CDR1 and CDR2: MNHEY, SVGAGI. Deletions cut 1 base from V and 1 base from J, with 12 bases between. This CDR3 is built from 16 residues. Here the CDR3 reads CASSYLAGSGTDTQYF. The CDR3 DNA reads as TGTGCCAGCAGTTACTTGGCGGGCTCGGGCACAGATACGCAGTATTTT.

This sequence joins TRBV6-5 and TRBJ2-5, with D perhaps matching TRBD1 (6 bases). From germline, CDR1 is MNHEY and CDR2 SVGAGI. V lost 6 bases, J lost 1 base, and 9 bases lay in between. This CDR3 comprises 13 residues. Here the CDR3 reads CASSWDIQETQYF. The CDR3 DNA sequence: TGTGCCAGCAGCTGGGACATCCAAGAGACCCAGTACTTC.

The chain uses TRBV28 and TRBJ1-5, with 12 bases lining up with TRBD1. This CDR3 region has 14 residues. With V trimmed by 2 bases and J by 9 bases, 2 bases remained unmatched. Germline V gene sequence: CDR1 MDHEN, CDR2 SYDVKM. The CDR3 region has the DNA TGTGCCAGCAGTTTAGGGACAGGGGGCTCGCCCCAGCATTTT. Its translation is CASSLGTGGSPQHF.